In its sample, the clone carrying this T cell receptor (beta chain) was seen many times. Its specificity is unknown. The sample originates from a study of T cells after posttransplantation cyclophosphamide. Generated by immunoSEQ multiplex PCR, the TCRdb table keeps only in-frame clones and is missing some. The sample includes about 22,000 clones, none of them occurring once. Study-wide results and caveats: TRB overlap between skin or GI tissue T cells and blood was limited.

This CDR3 has 15 residues. Trimming cost V 0 bases and J 1 base, with 10 bases left between them. Germline V CDR1 and CDR2: SGHRS, YFSETQ. The source is a woman aged 45-59 years in good health, CMV-negative, and a related stem cell transplant donor. Sequenced material: PBMCs. The rearrangement joins TRBV5-1 to TRBJ1-1; no clear D gene. The CDR3 region is CASSLVEGRNTEAFF. DNA of the CDR3: TGCGCCAGCAGCTTGGTGGAGGGAAGGAACACTGAAGCTTTCTTT. Full variable domain (outside the CDR3, taken from reference TRBV5-1 and TRBJ1-1): KAGVTQTPRYLIKTRGQQVTLSCSPISGHRSVSWYQQTPGQGLQFLFEYFSETQRNKGNFPGRFSGRQFSNSRSEMNVSTLELGDSALYLCASSLVEGRNTEAFFGQGTRLTVV.